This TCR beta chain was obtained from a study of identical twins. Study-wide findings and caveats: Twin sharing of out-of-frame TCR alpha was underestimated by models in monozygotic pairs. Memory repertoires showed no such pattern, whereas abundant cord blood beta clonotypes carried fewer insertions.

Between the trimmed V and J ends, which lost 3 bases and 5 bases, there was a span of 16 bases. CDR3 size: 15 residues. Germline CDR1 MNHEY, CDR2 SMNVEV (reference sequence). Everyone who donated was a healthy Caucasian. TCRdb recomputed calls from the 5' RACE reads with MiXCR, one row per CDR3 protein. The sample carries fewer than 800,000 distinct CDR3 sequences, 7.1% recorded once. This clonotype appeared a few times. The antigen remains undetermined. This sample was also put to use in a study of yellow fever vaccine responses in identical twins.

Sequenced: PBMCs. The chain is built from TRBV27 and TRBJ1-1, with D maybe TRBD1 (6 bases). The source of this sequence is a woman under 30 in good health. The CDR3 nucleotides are TGTGCCAGCAGTTTCATGCACAGGCAGGGGACTGAAGCTTTCTTT. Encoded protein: CASSFMHRQGTEAFF.